The T cell receptor beta chain under discussion was sequenced for a study of cytomegalovirus exposure and HLA in healthy donors. The PCR contained 60 Vbeta and 13 Jbeta primers. Libraries were prepared by immunoSEQ multiplex PCR; TCRdb keeps only in-frame clonotypes and omits some of them. The table has 150,000 to 200,000 clones, almost 80% seen once; the top ten hold more than 1.4%. The sequence came from a male donor in good health and CMV-seronegative. Sample: PBMCs.

In DNA form, the CDR3 reads TGTGCCAGCAGCTTGCTTGGTCGGGGGGGGAGCTCTGGAAACACCATATATTTT. Residues: CASSLLGRGGSSGNTIYF. V and J are TRBV5-5 and TRBJ1-3; the D gene is possibly TRBD1 (5 bases). This CDR3 region has 18 residues. V was trimmed by 1 base and J by 0 bases, leaving 17 bases between them. Germline CDR1 is SGHKS and CDR2 is YYEKEE (reference sequence).